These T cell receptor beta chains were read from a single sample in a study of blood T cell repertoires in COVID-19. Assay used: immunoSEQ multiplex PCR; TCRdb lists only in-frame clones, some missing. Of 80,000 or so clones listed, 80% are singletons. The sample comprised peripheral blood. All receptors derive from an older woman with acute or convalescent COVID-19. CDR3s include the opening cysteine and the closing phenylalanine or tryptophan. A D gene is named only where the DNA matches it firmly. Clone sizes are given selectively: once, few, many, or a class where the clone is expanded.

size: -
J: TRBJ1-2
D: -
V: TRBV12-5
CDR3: CASGLGTVYGYTF
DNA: TGTGCTAGTGGTTTGGGGACAGTATATGGCTACACCTTC

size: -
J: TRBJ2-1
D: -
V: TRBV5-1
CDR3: CASSLGGSGEQFF
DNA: TGCGCCAGCAGCTTGGGAGGTTCCGGTGAGCAGTTCTTC

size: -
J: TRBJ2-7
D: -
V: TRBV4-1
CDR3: CASSPRWDEQYF
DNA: TGCGCCAGCAGCCCGAGGTGGGACGAGCAGTACTTC

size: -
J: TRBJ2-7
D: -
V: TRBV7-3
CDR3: CASSLTQGGRKYF
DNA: TGTGCCAGCAGCTTAACCCAGGGAGGTCGCAAGTACTTC

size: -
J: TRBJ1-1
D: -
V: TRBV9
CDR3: CASSPTGTQNTEAFF
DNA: TGTGCCAGCAGCCCAACCGGGACACAGAACACTGAAGCTTTCTTT

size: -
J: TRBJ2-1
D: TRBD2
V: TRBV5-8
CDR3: CASSEERGGYNEQFF
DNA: TGTGCCAGCAGCGAGGAGCGGGGGGGTTACAATGAGCAGTTCTTC

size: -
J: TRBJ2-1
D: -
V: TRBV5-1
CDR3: CASKFSGGKNEQFF
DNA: TGCGCCAGCAAATTTTCGGGGGGCAAAAATGAGCAGTTCTTC

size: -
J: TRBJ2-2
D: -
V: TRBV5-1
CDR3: CASSSEGGVNTGELFF
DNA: TGCGCCAGCAGCTCTGAAGGGGGGGTGAACACCGGGGAGCTGTTTTTT

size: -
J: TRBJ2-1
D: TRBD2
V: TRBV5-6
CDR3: CASSRRGSGGNEQFF
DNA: TGTGCCAGCAGCCGTCGAGGGAGCGGGGGGAATGAGCAGTTCTTC

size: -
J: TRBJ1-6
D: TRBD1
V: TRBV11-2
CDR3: CASSLSPTGPIHF
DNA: TGTGCCAGCAGCTTAAGCCCGACAGGGCCCATCCATTTT

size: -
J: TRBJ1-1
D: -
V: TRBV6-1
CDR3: CASSERQGTEAFF
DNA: TGTGCCAGCAGTGAAAGGCAGGGCACTGAAGCTTTCTTT

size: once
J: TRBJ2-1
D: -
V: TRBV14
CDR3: CASSPGLRNNEQFF
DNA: TGTGCCAGCAGCCCAGGGCTAAGAAACAATGAGCAGTTCTTC

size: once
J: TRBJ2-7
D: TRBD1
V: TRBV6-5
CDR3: CASSSLGQGYEQYF
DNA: TGTGCCAGCAGTTCCCTGGGACAGGGCTACGAGCAGTACTTC

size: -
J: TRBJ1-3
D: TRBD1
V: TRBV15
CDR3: CATSSPGTVSGNTIYF
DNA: TGTGCCACCAGCAGCCCCGGGACAGTCTCTGGAAACACCATATATTTT

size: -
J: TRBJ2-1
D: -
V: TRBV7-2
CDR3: CASTEGPETYNEQFF
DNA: TGTGCCAGTACGGAGGGGCCAGAAACTTACAATGAGCAGTTCTTC

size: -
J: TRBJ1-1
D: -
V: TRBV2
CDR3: CASRRRGEGAEAFF
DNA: TGTGCCAGCAGACGGAGAGGGGAGGGCGCTGAAGCTTTCTTT

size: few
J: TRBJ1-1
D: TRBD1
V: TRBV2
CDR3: CASGTGGAYAEAFF
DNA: TGTGCCAGCGGGACAGGGGGCGCATACGCTGAAGCTTTCTTT

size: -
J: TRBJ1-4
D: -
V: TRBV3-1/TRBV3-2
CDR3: CASSNRATNEKLFF
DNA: TGTGCCAGCAGCAACCGCGCAACTAATGAAAAACTGTTTTTT

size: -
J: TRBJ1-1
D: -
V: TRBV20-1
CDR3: CSASASLQASEAFF
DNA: TGCAGTGCTAGTGCGTCGTTACAGGCCTCTGAAGCTTTCTTT

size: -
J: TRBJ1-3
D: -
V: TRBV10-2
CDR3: CASGGGAGNTIYF
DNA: TGCGCCAGCGGCGGGGGGGCTGGAAACACCATATATTTT

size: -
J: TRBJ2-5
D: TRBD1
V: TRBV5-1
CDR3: CASSAWTGDFETQYF
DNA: TGCGCCAGCAGCGCCTGGACAGGCGATTTTGAGACCCAGTACTTC

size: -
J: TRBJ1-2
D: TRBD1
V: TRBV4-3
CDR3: CASSQARTGLDYGYTF
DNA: TGCGCCAGCAGCCAAGCTAGGACAGGGTTGGACTATGGCTACACCTTC

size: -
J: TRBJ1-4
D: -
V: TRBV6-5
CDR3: CASRARRGASEKLFF
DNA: TGTGCCAGCAGAGCCCGAAGGGGCGCGTCTGAAAAACTGTTTTTT

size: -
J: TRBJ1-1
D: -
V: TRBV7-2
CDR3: CASSFNRAPEAFF
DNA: TGTGCCAGCAGCTTTAACAGGGCTCCTGAAGCTTTCTTT

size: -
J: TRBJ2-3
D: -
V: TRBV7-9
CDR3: CASSLPPGSDTQYF
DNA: TGTGCCAGCAGCTTACCCCCAGGCTCAGATACGCAGTATTTT

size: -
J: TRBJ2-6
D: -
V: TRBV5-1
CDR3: CASSWAGSGANVLTF
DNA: TGCGCCAGCAGCTGGGCAGGGTCTGGGGCCAACGTCCTGACTTTC

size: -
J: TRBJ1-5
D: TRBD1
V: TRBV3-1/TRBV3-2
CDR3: CASSPGQGLGQPQHF
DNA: TGTGCCAGCAGCCCGGGACAGGGACTAGGTCAGCCCCAGCATTTT

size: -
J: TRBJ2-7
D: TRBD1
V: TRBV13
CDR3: CASSLQDRVGDEQYF
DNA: TGTGCCAGCAGCCTACAGGACAGGGTTGGGGACGAGCAGTACTTC

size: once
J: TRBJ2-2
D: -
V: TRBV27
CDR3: CASSLAYRPTGELFF
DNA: TGTGCCAGCAGTTTAGCCTACAGGCCAACCGGGGAGCTGTTTTTT

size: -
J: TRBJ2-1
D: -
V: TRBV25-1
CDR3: CASSGPGGWYNEQFF
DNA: TGTGCCAGCAGTGGTCCGGGGGGCTGGTACAATGAGCAGTTCTTC

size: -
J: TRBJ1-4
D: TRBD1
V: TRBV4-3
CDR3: CASSQGQSTNEKLFF
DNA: TGCGCCAGCAGCCAGGGACAGTCAACTAATGAAAAACTGTTTTTT

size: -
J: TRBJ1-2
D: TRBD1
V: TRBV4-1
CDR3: CASSQEKDRGLYGYTF
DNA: TGCGCCAGCAGCCAAGAAAAGGACAGGGGGCTTTATGGCTACACCTTC

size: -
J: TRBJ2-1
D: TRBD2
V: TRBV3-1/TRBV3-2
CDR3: CASSQGLATYNEQFF
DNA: TGTGCCAGCAGCCAAGGACTAGCGACCTACAATGAGCAGTTCTTC

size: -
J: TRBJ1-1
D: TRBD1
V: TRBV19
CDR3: CASAGTGITEAFF
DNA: TGTGCCAGCGCCGGGACAGGGATCACTGAAGCTTTCTTT

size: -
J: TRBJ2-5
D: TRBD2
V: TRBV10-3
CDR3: CAISVTSGGAETQYF
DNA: TGTGCCATCAGTGTGACTAGCGGGGGGGCTGAGACCCAGTACTTC

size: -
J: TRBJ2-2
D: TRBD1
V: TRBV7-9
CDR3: CASSSWDSATGELFF
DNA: TGTGCCAGCAGCTCGTGGGACAGCGCCACCGGGGAGCTGTTTTTT

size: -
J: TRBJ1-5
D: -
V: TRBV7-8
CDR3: CASSKDSNQPQHF
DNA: TGTGCCAGCAGCAAAGACAGTAATCAGCCCCAGCATTTT

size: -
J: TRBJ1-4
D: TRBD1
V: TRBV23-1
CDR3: CASSFLTGEANEKLFF
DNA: TGCGCCAGCAGTTTCCTCACAGGGGAAGCTAATGAAAAACTGTTTTTT

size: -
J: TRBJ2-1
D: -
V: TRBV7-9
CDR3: CASSLGRMTGYNEQFF
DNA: TGTGCCAGCAGCTTAGGCCGAATGACTGGCTACAATGAGCAGTTCTTC

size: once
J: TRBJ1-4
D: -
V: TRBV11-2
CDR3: CASSLDQFGRGPTNEKLFF
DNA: TGTGCCAGCAGCTTAGATCAATTCGGGAGAGGACCAACTAATGAAAAACTGTTTTTT

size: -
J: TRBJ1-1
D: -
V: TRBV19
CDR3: CASTSRGGNTEAFF
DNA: TGTGCCAGTACCTCTCGGGGGGGGAACACTGAAGCTTTCTTT

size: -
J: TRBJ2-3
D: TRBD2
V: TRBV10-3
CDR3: CAISEDGTSGGITDTQYF
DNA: TGTGCCATCAGTGAGGACGGGACTAGCGGGGGGATCACAGATACGCAGTATTTT

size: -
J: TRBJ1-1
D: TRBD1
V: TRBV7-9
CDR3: CASSTRDRGLTNTEAFF
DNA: TGTGCCAGCAGCACACGAGACAGGGGGCTTACGAACACTGAAGCTTTCTTT

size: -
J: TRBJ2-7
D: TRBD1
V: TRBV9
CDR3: CASSIRPGQGSEQYF
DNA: TGTGCCAGCAGCATCAGACCGGGACAGGGGAGCGAGCAGTACTTC

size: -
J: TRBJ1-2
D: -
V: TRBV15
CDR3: CATSRDLKGRYGYTF
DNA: TGTGCCACCAGCAGAGATCTTAAGGGGAGGTATGGCTACACCTTC

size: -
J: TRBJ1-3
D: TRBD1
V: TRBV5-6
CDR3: CASSFRDRGNTIYF
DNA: TGTGCCAGCAGCTTTCGGGACAGGGGGAACACCATATATTTT

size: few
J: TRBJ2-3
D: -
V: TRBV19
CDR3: CASSILPGLSTDTQYF
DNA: TGTGCCAGTAGTATATTGCCGGGACTGAGCACAGATACGCAGTATTTT

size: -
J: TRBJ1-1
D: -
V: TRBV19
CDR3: CASSIAGETEAFF
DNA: TGTGCCAGTAGTATCGCAGGGGAAACTGAAGCTTTCTTT

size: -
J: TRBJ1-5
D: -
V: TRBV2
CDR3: CASSEVSGRPQHF
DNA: TGTGCCAGCAGTGAAGTGAGTGGTCGGCCCCAGCATTTT

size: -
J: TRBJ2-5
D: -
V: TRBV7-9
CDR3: CASSLEVGGRETQYF
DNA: TGTGCCAGCAGCTTAGAGGTCGGGGGTCGGGAGACCCAGTACTTC

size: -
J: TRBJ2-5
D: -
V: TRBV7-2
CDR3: CASSLVHGYQETQYF
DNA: TGTGCCAGCAGCTTAGTTCACGGGTACCAAGAGACCCAGTACTTC

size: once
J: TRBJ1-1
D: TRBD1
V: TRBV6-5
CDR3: CASSRTGVTTEAFF
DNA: TGTGCCAGCAGTCGAACAGGGGTGACCACTGAAGCTTTCTTT

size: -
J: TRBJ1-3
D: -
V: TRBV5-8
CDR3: CASSLDLSSGNTIYF
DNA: TGTGCCAGCAGCTTGGATCTATCCTCTGGAAACACCATATATTTT

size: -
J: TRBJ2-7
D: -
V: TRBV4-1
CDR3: CASSQSHSYEQYF
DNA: TGCGCCAGCAGCCAGTCCCATTCCTACGAGCAGTACTTC

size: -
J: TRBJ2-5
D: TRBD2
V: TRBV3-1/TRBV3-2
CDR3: CASSHETSGIQETQYF
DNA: TGTGCCAGCAGCCATGAAACTAGCGGGATTCAAGAGACCCAGTACTTC

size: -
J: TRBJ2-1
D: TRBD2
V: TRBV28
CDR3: CATLSAAGASISYNEQFF
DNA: TGTGCCACCCTCTCCGCAGCGGGGGCCTCAATTTCCTACAATGAGCAGTTCTTC

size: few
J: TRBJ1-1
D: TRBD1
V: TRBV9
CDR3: CASSARDGQGDITEAFF
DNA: TGTGCCAGCAGTGCCAGGGATGGACAGGGGGACATCACTGAAGCTTTCTTT

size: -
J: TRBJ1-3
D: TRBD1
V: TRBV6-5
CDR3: CASRGQGAGNTIYF
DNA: TGTGCCAGCAGGGGACAGGGCGCTGGAAACACCATATATTTT